This T cell receptor beta chain is from a study of T cell responses to AZD1222 COVID-19 vaccine. General study findings and limits: Sampling captured repertoires only after the peak T cell response. Seropositive status at baseline applied to only six AZD1222 recipients.

The protocol was immunoSEQ multiplex PCR, while the TCRdb copy is restricted to in-frame clones and leaves out a portion. The sample includes fewer than 110,000 clones, about 93% of them seen just once. The germline V gene encodes CDR1 LNHDA and CDR2 SQIVND (reference sequence). The CDR3 consists of 16 residues. Trimming took 5 bases from V and 8 from J; bases not matched to a gene: 14. In regard to this clone: Its matching antigen is unknown.

This TCR derives from an adult in good health. The sample was peripheral blood, taken on day 0 of AZD1222 vaccination. The V gene is TRBV19, the J gene TRBJ1-4, with TRBD1 identical over 7 bases. CDR3 nucleotides: TGTGCCAGTAGTCCGACTGGGGACAGAGGGAAAGAAAAACTGTTTTTT. It is translated as CASSPTGDRGKEKLFF.